The 32 T cell receptor beta chains presented below share a single source sample, sequenced in a study of identifying expanded T cells in peripheral blood. Assay used: immunoSEQ multiplex PCR; TCRdb lists only in-frame clones, some missing. The repertoire holds 81,000 or so clones, with 65% to 85% as singletons. The sample taken for sequencing was blood. Receptors were obtained from a person between 18 and 75 years old in good health.

Worth noting for this clone: One junction end does not reproduce the germline sequence, and a read error may be involved. The V gene is TRBV30, the J gene TRBJ1-2, with 12 bases lining up with TRBD1. Per the germline V gene, CDR1 is GTSNPN and CDR2 is SVGIG (reference sequence). The CDR3 has 16 amino acids. The CDR3 loop reads CAWSEPGTGGNFGYTF. The CDR3 DNA follows: TGTGCCTGGAGTGAACCCGGGACAGGGGGCAACTTTGGCTACACCTTC.

This clone was observed a single time. The rearrangement uses TRBV6-1 and TRBJ2-7; D is possibly TRBD1 (6 bases). Trimming cost V 6 bases and J 2 bases, with 14 bases left between them. CDR1 and CDR2 (germline): MNHNS, SASEGT. The CDR3 consists of 14 residues. The CDR3 spells CASRGSRGTYEQYF. The CDR3 DNA reads TGTGCCAGCAGGGGCTCCAGGGGAACCTACGAGCAGTACTTC.

The gene calls are TRBV5-1 and TRBJ1-2, with D maybe TRBD1 (5 bases). The CDR3 runs 14 residues. Germline CDR1 is SGHRS and CDR2 is YFSETQ. The V and J ends lost 4 bases and 9 bases respectively, with 19 bases between them. CDR3 DNA: TGCGCCAGCAGCCCCTTGGGGGTCGATACGAGCTACACCTTC. Translation gives CASSPLGVDTSYTF.

J is TRBJ2-5 and V is TRBV19; D is perhaps TRBD1 or TRBD2 (6 bases each). The germline V gene has CDR1 LNHDA and CDR2 SQIVND (reference sequence). This CDR3 comprises 14 residues. Trimming shortened V by 3 bases and J by 4 bases, and 12 bases separated the two germline ends. The chain's CDR3 is CASSIRGVVETQYF. The CDR3 DNA is TGTGCCAGTAGTATTAGGGGGGTGGTAGAGACCCAGTACTTC. Full variable domain (rest looked up from reference TRBV19 and TRBJ2-5): DGGITQSPKYLFRKEGQNVTLSCEQNLNHDAMYWYRQDPGQGLRLIYYSQIVNDFQKGDIAEGYSVSREKKESFPLTVTSAQKNPTAFYLCASSIRGVVETQYFGPGTRLLVL.

This clone has only one observation. The rearrangement joins TRBV6-6 to TRBJ2-3; perhaps D is TRBD1 or TRBD2 (5 bases each). The V end lost 7 bases, the J end lost 4 bases, and 15 bases lay between the germline ends. Per the germline V gene, CDR1 is MNHNY and CDR2 is SVGAGI (reference sequence). CDR3 length: 14 residues. The CDR3 protein is CASTADGAPDTQYF. The DNA for the CDR3 is TGTGCCAGCACCGCGGACGGGGCCCCAGATACGCAGTATTTT.

V and J are TRBV6-5 and TRBJ1-4, with unresolved D. Trimming stripped 6 bases from V and 3 bases from J, with 14 bases between. In germline, CDR1 is MNHEY, CDR2 SVGAGI. The CDR3 covers 15 residues. CDR3 sequence reads: CASSPKRASNEKLFF. CDR3 nucleotides: TGTGCCAGCAGCCCCAAGCGGGCATCTAATGAAAAACTGTTTTTT.

The chain employs TRBV28 and TRBJ2-1; 10 bases match TRBD2. The junction had 7 bases not matched to a gene; V was cut back by 4 bases and J by 1 base. CDR1 MDHEN and CDR2 SYDVKM come from the germline V gene. CDR3 size: 17 residues. This CDR3 reads CASSSSPGLASYNEQFF. CDR3 nucleotide sequence: TGTGCCAGCAGTTCGAGCCCGGGACTAGCGTCCTACAATGAGCAGTTCTTC.

This rearrangement joins TRBV28 to TRBJ1-1; D remains ambiguous. CDR3 length equals 12 residues. The germline CDR1 and CDR2 sequences are MDHEN and SYDVKM. Trimming pared 6 bases from V and 1 base from J, leaving 6 bases between. The CDR3 region has the DNA TGTGCCAGCAGGGTGCGGAACACTGAAGCTTTCTTT. This encodes CASRVRNTEAFF.

The chain is built from TRBV7-8 and TRBJ2-2, with D possibly being TRBD1 (6 bases). CDR3 size: 18 residues. The V gene's germline CDR1 is SGHVS and CDR2 FQNEAQ. The germline V and J ends were trimmed by 5 bases and 3 bases, with 22 bases remaining between them. This CDR3 is CASSGRTAAPLDTGELFF. The DNA for the CDR3 is TGTGCCAGCAGCGGACGGACAGCCGCCCCTTTGGACACCGGGGAGCTGTTTTTT.

This clone is labeled medium-sized. J is TRBJ2-7 and V is TRBV4-3; D is uncertain. Per the germline V gene, CDR1 is LGHNA and CDR2 is YSLEER. The CDR3 runs to 14 residues. With 0 bases removed from V and 6 bases from J, the gap between germline ends came to 12 bases. The CDR3, as DNA: TGCGCCAGCAGCCAAGATCAGGAAGTCCCCGAGCAGTACTTC. Residues: CASSQDQEVPEQYF.

V and J are TRBV9 and TRBJ2-5, with 9 bases that match TRBD1. The length of the CDR3 is 16 residues. Germline V gene data show CDR1 as SGDLS and CDR2 as YYNGEE. The V and J ends lost 0 bases and 4 bases, in that order; junction bases with no gene match: 7. The CDR3 sequence: CASSVEGTGTLETQYF. In DNA, the CDR3 is TGTGCCAGCAGCGTAGAGGGGACAGGGACATTAGAGACCCAGTACTTC.

The chain combines TRBV28 with TRBJ2-7; TRBD2 is a possible D gene (5 bases). V gave up 6 bases and J gave up 2 bases, with 11 bases separating them. The CDR3 contains 13 residues. The germline CDR1 and CDR2 sequences are MDHEN and SYDVKM. CDR3 nucleotides: TGTGCCAGCAGGCTAGTGGAGGCCTACGAGCAGTACTTC. Translated, it gives CASRLVEAYEQYF.

This chain connects TRBV18 to TRBJ2-1; possible D gene TRBD2, 5 bases. This CDR3 contains 12 residues. The germline CDR1 and CDR2 sequences are KGHSH and LQKENI. Trimming removed 5 bases from V and 10 bases from J, with 12 bases in between. The CDR3 sequence: CASSVGAPEQFF. CDR3 nucleotide sequence: TGTGCCAGCTCAGTGGGAGCGCCAGAGCAGTTCTTC.

The chain uses TRBV5-1 and TRBJ2-1, with D possibly being TRBD1 (6 bases). This CDR3 contains 14 residues. V dropped 2 bases and J dropped 1 base, with 7 bases sitting between them. From germline, CDR1 is SGHRS and CDR2 YFSETQ. CDR3 protein: CASSFDRSYNEQFF. The CDR3 coding sequence is TGCGCCAGCAGCTTCGACAGGTCCTACAATGAGCAGTTCTTC.

The chain carries TRBV13 and TRBJ2-3; 7 bases fit TRBD1. This CDR3 has 17 residues. V shed 3 bases and J 5 bases; nucleotides not matched to a gene: 14. Germline CDR1 and CDR2: PRHDT and FYEKMQ (reference sequence). The CDR3 DNA sequence: TGTGCCAGCAGCTTGCATCTCGGTGAAGGGGGCATAGATACGCAGTATTTT. Translated: CASSLHLGEGGIDTQYF.

The chain combines TRBV6-5 with TRBJ1-5, with D possibly matching TRBD1 (5 bases). V was trimmed by 10 bases and J by 7 bases, leaving 17 bases between them. This CDR3 is 13 amino acids long. Germline V gene data show CDR1 as MNHEY and CDR2 as SVGAGI. The CDR3 sequence is CATRDGGLQPQHF. In DNA form, the CDR3 reads TGTGCCACCCGGGACGGGGGTTTGCAGCCCCAGCATTTT.

This chain links TRBV5-1 with TRBJ1-1; 8 positions agree with TRBD1. The V segment lost 0 bases and the J segment 1 base; nucleotides outside the gene matches: 5. Germline values: CDR1 SGHRS, CDR2 YFSETQ. This CDR3 comprises 16 residues. The CDR3 DNA is TGCGCCAGCAGCTTGGCCACCGGGACAGGGAACACTGAAGCTTTCTTT. Translated: CASSLATGTGNTEAFF.

The chain joins TRBV28 to TRBJ2-3; D is perhaps TRBD1 or TRBD2 (6 bases each). V gave up 7 bases and J gave up 3 bases, with 20 bases separating them. This CDR3 contains 16 residues. The germline V gene encodes CDR1 MDHEN and CDR2 SYDVKM. CDR3 residues: CASIGGWEVITDTQYF. The CDR3 nucleotides read TGTGCCAGCATAGGGGGGTGGGAGGTTATAACAGATACGCAGTATTTT.

CDR3 sequence (DNA): TGCGCCAGCAGCGATGACAGGGGGGTAGAGACCCAGTACTTC. It is translated as CASSDDRGVETQYF. This sequence joins TRBV5-1 and TRBJ2-5; TRBD1 matches 9 bases. Trimming at V came to 4 bases and at J to 4 bases, leaving 5 bases not matched to a gene. Per germline, CDR1 SGHRS and CDR2 YFSETQ. The CDR3 has 14 amino acids.

This clone was seen a single time. The chain couples TRBV7-9 to TRBJ2-3; TRBD1 matches at 12 bases. CDR3 length: 18 residues. J was trimmed by 4 bases and V by 0 bases; bases with no gene match: 8. Per the germline V gene, CDR1 is SEHNR and CDR2 is FQNEAQ (reference sequence). CDR3 protein: CASSLADGDRGPADTQYF. CDR3 DNA: TGTGCCAGCAGCTTAGCAGATGGGGACAGGGGGCCGGCAGATACGCAGTATTTT.

V gene TRBV21-1 combines with J gene TRBJ1-1; the table's D call TRBD1 went unverified against the DNA. TRBV21-1 is tagged as a pseudogene. CDR3 size: 17 residues. CDR3 protein: CASSRDRVGACETEAFF. CDR3 sequence (DNA): TGTGCCAGCAGCAGGGACAGGGTGGGAGCCTGCGAGACTGAAGCTTTCTTT.

This clone was seen only once. The chain combines TRBV15 with TRBJ2-7; 7 bases line up with TRBD2. Germline CDR1 and CDR2: LNHNV and YYDKDF (reference sequence). The CDR3 sequence is 15 residues long. With 0 bases clipped from V and 3 bases from J, the junction kept 5 bases outside the gene matches. For the CDR3, the DNA is TGTGCCACCAGCAGAGATGTGGAGCGGGGCTACGAGCAGTACTTC. It encodes CATSRDVERGYEQYF.

The chain employs TRBV7-9 and TRBJ2-4; 7 bases agree with TRBD1. The CDR3 has 12 amino acids. CDR1 and CDR2 (germline): SEHNR, FQNEAQ (reference sequence). The ends lost 5 bases at V and 5 bases at J; junction bases unmatched: 0. Here the CDR3 reads CASSGTENIQYF. The CDR3, as DNA: TGTGCCAGCAGCGGGACAGAAAACATTCAGTACTTC.

The chain employs TRBV9 and TRBJ1-2; 8 nucleotides match TRBD1. Germline CDR1 is SGDLS and CDR2 is YYNGEE. V was clipped by 2 bases and J by 8 bases; unmatched bases: 11. This CDR3 contains 15 residues. This CDR3 reads CASSVGTGAQKGYTF. CDR3 nucleotides: TGTGCCAGCAGCGTCGGGACAGGTGCCCAGAAGGGCTACACCTTC.

The V and J genes are TRBV5-1 and TRBJ2-1; 12 bases are a match to TRBD2. The CDR3 sequence is 16 residues long. Losses at the gene ends were 7 bases for V and 1 base for J; bases not matched to a gene: 6. Per the germline V gene, CDR1 is SGHRS and CDR2 is YFSETQ. The CDR3 region is CASSLAGGQSYNEQFF. The CDR3 nucleotides are TGCGCCAGCTCGCTAGCGGGAGGGCAGTCCTACAATGAGCAGTTCTTC.

V gene TRBV5-4 combines with J gene TRBJ2-5; a weak D match, TRBD2 (7 bases). V lost 4 bases, J lost 5 bases, and 15 bases lay in between. This CDR3 contains 14 residues. Germline V gene lookup returns CDR1 SGHNT and CDR2 YYREEE (reference sequence). CDR3 bases: TGTGCCAGCAGCCCCGGAGGGGGAGGGGAGACCCAGTACTTC. Its protein is CASSPGGGGETQYF.

The chain has TRBV9 and TRBJ1-4, with a possible D match to TRBD1 (5 bases). Trimming left V 2 bases short and J 4 bases short, with 18 bases between. Germline CDR1 and CDR2: SGDLS and YYNGEE. This CDR3 is 17 amino acids long. CDR3 sequence (DNA): TGTGCCAGCAGCGTGGGGGTCGAAAATCAGTTTAATGAAAAACTGTTTTTT. Translating gives CASSVGVENQFNEKLFF.

This clone came up once. V and J are TRBV11-3 and TRBJ2-3; D possibly corresponds to TRBD1 (5 bases). Germline CDR1 is SGHNT and CDR2 is YENEEA. Trimming cost V 5 bases and J 6 bases, with 15 bases left between them. This CDR3 contains 14 residues. CDR3 sequence (DNA): TGTGCCAGCAGCCCTAATAGGGGTTCGGATACGCAGTATTTT. It specifies CASSPNRGSDTQYF.

The chain has TRBV30 and TRBJ1-4; D not certain. Germline-derived CDR1 and CDR2 are GTSNPN and SVGIG (reference sequence). CDR3 length equals 11 residues. With 3 bases removed from V and 4 bases from J, the gap between germline ends came to 3 bases. This chain's CDR3 is CAWSFNEKLFF. The DNA for the CDR3 is TGTGCCTGGAGCTTTAATGAAAAACTGTTTTTT.

The genes are TRBV5-4 and TRBJ2-7; D gene ambiguous. V lost 0 bases and J lost 5, with 9 bases in between. CDR1 and CDR2 from the germline V gene are SGHNT and YYREEE (reference sequence). This CDR3 has 13 residues. The CDR3 here is CASSLDSPHEQYF. CDR3 DNA sequence: TGTGCCAGCAGCTTGGATAGTCCACACGAGCAGTACTTC. The entire variable domain, with the rest obtained from reference TRBV5-4 and TRBJ2-7, is as follows: ETGVTQSPTHLIKTRGQQVTLRCSSQSGHNTVSWYQQALGQGPQFIFQYYREEENGRGNFPPRFSGLQFPNYSSELNVNALELDDSALYLCASSLDSPHEQYFGPGTRLTVT.

CDR3 nucleotide sequence: TGTGCCAGCGGACGGGAGAACAGGAAAGAGACCCAGTACTTC. Amino acids: CASGRENRKETQYF. The J gene is TRBJ2-5, the V gene TRBV7-2, with D possibly TRBD2 on 6 matching bases. Germline lookup yields CDR1 SGHTA and CDR2 FQGNSA. The ends were cut back, 8 bases at V and 3 bases at J, with 16 bases in the middle. This CDR3 spans 14 amino acids.

The J gene is TRBJ1-4, the V gene TRBV28, with TRBD1 identical over 8 bases. The CDR3 extends over 15 amino acids. J was trimmed by 5 bases and V by 6 bases; bases with no gene match: 8. Germline V gives CDR1 MDHEN, CDR2 SYDVKM. CDR3 in amino acids: CASSPAGGGNEKLFF. CDR3 DNA: TGTGCCAGCAGCCCCGCAGGGGGCGGGAATGAAAAACTGTTTTTT.